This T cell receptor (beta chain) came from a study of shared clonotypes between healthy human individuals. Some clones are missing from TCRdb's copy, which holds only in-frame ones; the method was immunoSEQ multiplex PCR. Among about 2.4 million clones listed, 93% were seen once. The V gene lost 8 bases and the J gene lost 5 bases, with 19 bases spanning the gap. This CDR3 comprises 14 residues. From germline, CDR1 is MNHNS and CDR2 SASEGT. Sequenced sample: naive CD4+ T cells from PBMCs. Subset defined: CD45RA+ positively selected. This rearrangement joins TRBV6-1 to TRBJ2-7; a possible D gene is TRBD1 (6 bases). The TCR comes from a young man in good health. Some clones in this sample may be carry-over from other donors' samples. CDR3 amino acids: CASDPPGQRDEQYF. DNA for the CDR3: TGTGCCAGCGATCCCCCGGGACAAAGGGACGAGCAGTACTTC.